This T cell receptor (beta chain) was documented in a study of identical twins. The study, taken as a whole, reports: Cord blood beta clonotypes that were abundant carried fewer insertions, and memory repertoires showed no such trend. Partial confounding of zero-insertion analyses by invariant MAIT and iNKT cells was possible.

The sample holds many counts of this clonotype. The antigen is unknown. This CDR3 spans 20 amino acids. V lost 4 bases and J lost 7; bases outside the gene matches: 19. CDR1 is SGHRS, CDR2 YFSETQ, per germline. Unique molecular identifiers were present on the cDNA, which also gained a universal primer site by template switching. TCRdb used MiXCR to reprocess the 5' RACE reads, holding one entry per CDR3 protein. The table records 700,000 or so distinct CDR3 sequences, approximately 9% of them present only once. These data were also reused for a study on yellow fever vaccine responses in identical twins.

The V gene is TRBV5-1, the J gene TRBJ2-1, with TRBD2 matching over 14 bases. Sequenced: PBMCs. This TCR was sampled from a woman between 18 and 30 years old in good health. The CDR3 region has the DNA TGCGCCAGCAGCGGCCCGGGACTAGCGGGAGCCTCCCTAGTGGGGAATGAGCAGTTCTTC. Amino acids: CASSGPGLAGASLVGNEQFF.